This passage covers 27 T cell receptor beta chains from one sample sequenced in a study of regulatory dendritic cells for organ transplantation. Data came from immunoSEQ multiplex PCR; TCRdb stores just in-frame clones and leaves some out. The sample consists of nearly 11,000 clones, roughly 70% of them appearing once. No cognate antigen is known for these TCRs. Allogeneic regulatory or mature dendritic cells were co-cultured for 5 days with CFSE-labeled sorted T cells at 1:10. Sequencing was done on a sample of memory CD4+ T cells from blood cultured with regulatory dendritic cells. Subset specified: CD45RO+ memory T cells. The receptors were gathered from a human donor in good health.

The J gene is TRBJ1-3, the V gene TRBV4-2; no clear D. The germline CDR1 and CDR2 sequences are LGHNA and YNFKEQ. The ends were cut back, 1 base at V and 2 bases at J, with 12 bases in the middle. This CDR3 has 16 amino acids. The CDR3 sequence: CASSQGGERAGNTIYF. DNA for the CDR3: TGTGCCAGCAGCCAAGGCGGGGAAAGGGCTGGAAACACCATATATTTT.

The rearrangement joins TRBV6-5 to TRBJ2-3; 13 bases map to TRBD2. The CDR3 length is 15 residues. Germline lookup yields CDR1 MNHEY and CDR2 SVGAGI. With 4 bases clipped from V and 8 bases from J, the junction kept 6 bases outside the gene matches. CDR3 nucleotides: TGTGCCAGCAGTTCGCCCGGGACTAGCGGGACTACGCAGTATTTT. Amino acids: CASSSPGTSGTTQYF.

The V and J genes are TRBV6-5 and TRBJ2-7; D is uncertain. CDR3 length: 11 amino acids. The V end was cut by 6 bases, the J end by 3 bases, with 6 bases between. Looked up from germline, CDR1 is MNHEY and CDR2 is SVGAGI. The chain's CDR3 is CASSDNYEQYF. The CDR3 DNA is TGTGCCAGCAGCGACAACTACGAGCAGTACTTC.

The sample holds one count of this clone. This chain joins TRBV11-3 and TRBJ2-1, with 8 bases that match TRBD1. This CDR3 has 16 amino acids. Germline V gene data show CDR1 as SGHNT and CDR2 as YENEEA. Trimming cost V 1 base and J 7 bases; bases outside gene matches: 9. The CDR3 reads CASSLGVTGALNEQFF. The CDR3 DNA follows: TGTGCCAGCAGCTTAGGGGTGACAGGGGCGTTGAATGAGCAGTTCTTC.

The chain joins TRBV19 to TRBJ2-3; D not resolved. CDR1 is LNHDA, CDR2 SQIVND, per germline (reference sequence). V was clipped by 1 base and J by 2 bases, with 10 bases between them. This CDR3 comprises 15 residues. In DNA form, the CDR3 reads TGTGCCAGTAGTATAGGTAACAGTCACACAGATACGCAGTATTTT. This encodes CASSIGNSHTDTQYF. Looking up the rest from reference TRBV19 and TRBJ2-3 gives the full variable domain: DGGITQSPKYLFRKEGQNVTLSCEQNLNHDAMYWYRQDPGQGLRLIYYSQIVNDFQKGDIAEGYSVSREKKESFPLTVTSAQKNPTAFYLCASSIGNSHTDTQYFGPGTRLTVL.

The J gene is TRBJ2-6, the V gene TRBV18; D may be TRBD1 (5 bases). The CDR3 runs to 14 residues. The V end was cut by 8 bases, the J end by 1 base, with 9 bases between. The germline V gene has CDR1 KGHSH and CDR2 LQKENI. The CDR3 loop reads CASRDSSGANVLTF. CDR3 DNA sequence: TGTGCCAGCCGCGACAGTTCTGGGGCCAACGTCCTGACTTTC.

The chain uses TRBV5-6 and TRBJ2-2, with 8 bases identical to TRBD1. J was trimmed by 5 bases and V by 4 bases; bases with no gene match: 7. Germline V lookup: CDR1 SGHDT, CDR2 YYEEEE. The CDR3 totals 15 residues. The CDR3 reads CASSVQGASTGELFF. In nucleotides, the CDR3 is TGTGCCAGCAGCGTCCAGGGGGCGTCAACCGGGGAGCTGTTTTTT.

The genes are TRBV6-5 and TRBJ1-1; D possibly corresponds to TRBD1 (6 bases). V dropped 5 bases and J dropped 3 bases, with 13 bases sitting between them. CDR1 and CDR2 (germline): MNHEY, SVGAGI. The CDR3 totals 14 residues. This chain's CDR3 is CASSQNRAYTEAFF. As DNA, the CDR3 is TGTGCCAGCAGTCAAAACAGGGCCTACACTGAAGCTTTCTTT.

V usage is TRBV12-5 and J usage is TRBJ2-1; 14 bases line up with TRBD2. V lost 7 bases and J lost 9; bases outside the gene matches: 11. Germline V CDR1 and CDR2: LGHNT, FRNRAP. The CDR3 sequence is 16 residues long. CDR3 protein: CASEVGSGTSGGEQFF. The DNA for the CDR3 is TGTGCTAGTGAGGTCGGCTCCGGGACTAGCGGGGGTGAGCAGTTCTTC.

This clone was counted a single time. The chain couples TRBV11-2 to TRBJ2-5; D perhaps matches TRBD1 (6 bases). V was pared by 1 base and J by 5 bases, with 14 bases between. Germline lookup yields CDR1 SGHAT and CDR2 FQNNGV. The CDR3 runs to 15 residues. The CDR3: CASSLGWTEWETQYF. For the CDR3, the DNA is TGTGCCAGCAGCTTAGGATGGACAGAGTGGGAGACCCAGTACTTC.

The chain employs TRBV7-2 and TRBJ2-5; TRBD2 matches 10 bases. The J segment lost 5 bases and the V segment lost 1 base, leaving 16 bases of the junction unmatched. The germline V gene has CDR1 SGHTA and CDR2 FQGNSA. This CDR3 comprises 19 residues. The DNA of the CDR3 is TGTGCCAGCAGCTTAGACCTAGCGGGGGCCGAGGGGCCCGGGGAGACCCAGTACTTC. Protein product: CASSLDLAGAEGPGETQYF. The full variable domain, its missing parts supplied by reference TRBV7-2 and TRBJ2-5, is GAGVSQSPSNKVTEKGKDVELRCDPISGHTALYWYRQSLGQGLEFLIYFQGNSAPDKSGLPSDRFSAERTGGSVSTLTIQRTQQEDSAVYLCASSLDLAGAEGPGETQYFGPGTRLLVL.

The chain combines TRBV6-1 with TRBJ1-2, with 7 bases that match TRBD1. V gave up 2 bases and J gave up 8 bases; unmatched junction bases: 5. Germline V lookup: CDR1 MNHNS, CDR2 SASEGT. The length of the CDR3 is 13 residues. This CDR3 reads CASSEKGAYGYTF. CDR3 in DNA: TGTGCCAGCAGTGAAAAGGGGGCTTACGGCTACACCTTC.

In its sample, this clone was seen a few times. V is TRBV18 and J is TRBJ1-2; 9 positions agree with TRBD1. Losses at the gene ends were 3 bases for V and 6 bases for J; bases not matched to a gene: 8. Looked up from germline, CDR1 is KGHSH and CDR2 is LQKENI. This CDR3 is built from 15 residues. The CDR3 loop reads CASSPPEQGANGYTF. The CDR3 DNA sequence: TGTGCCAGCTCACCTCCGGAACAGGGGGCGAATGGCTACACCTTC.

V and J are TRBV6-5 and TRBJ1-2; TRBD1 agrees at 8 bases. Germline V gene lookup returns CDR1 MNHEY and CDR2 SVGAGI. J lost 6 bases, V lost 4 bases, and 4 bases had no gene match. The length of the CDR3 is 13 residues. CDR3 nucleotides: TGTGCCAGCAGTTCGACAGGGGATGATGGCTACACCTTC. This translates into CASSSTGDDGYTF.

This chain uses TRBV14 with TRBJ1-1; D unresolved. Germline lookup yields CDR1 SGHDN and CDR2 FVKESK. This CDR3 has 12 residues. The V end lost 3 bases, the J end lost 4 bases, and 6 bases lay between the germline ends. This CDR3 reads CASSHGFTEAFF. Here the CDR3 DNA reads TGTGCCAGCAGCCACGGTTTCACTGAAGCTTTCTTT.

This clone is termed medium-sized. J is TRBJ1-1 and V is TRBV7-9, with 9 bases that match TRBD1. The CDR3 totals 15 residues. Germline loops: CDR1 SEHNR, CDR2 FQNEAQ (reference sequence). Trimming at V came to 5 bases and at J to 4 bases, leaving 8 bases not matched to a gene. The CDR3 DNA reads as TGTGCCAGCAGCCCCGGGACAGGGCCCCCCACTGAAGCTTTCTTT. Amino acid sequence: CASSPGTGPPTEAFF.

This chain connects TRBV5-6 to TRBJ2-7, with a tentative D call TRBD2 (5 bases). Germline loops: CDR1 SGHDT, CDR2 YYEEEE. Trimming removed 4 bases from V and 3 bases from J, with 11 bases in between. The length of the CDR3 is 13 residues. Here the CDR3 DNA reads TGTGCCAGCAGCCATTCTCGGGGCTACGAGCAGTACTTC. This gives the protein CASSHSRGYEQYF.

A single count supports this clone. The J gene is TRBJ2-5, the V gene TRBV2; perhaps TRBD1 as D (5 bases). V was cut by 5 bases and J by 0 bases, with 13 bases left in between. Germline CDR1 and CDR2: SNHLY and FYNNEI. The CDR3 runs to 15 residues. The CDR3 protein is CASSPRQTNQETQYF. The CDR3 nucleotides read TGTGCCAGCAGTCCCCGACAGACGAACCAAGAGACCCAGTACTTC. Based on the CDR3 plus reference TRBV2 and TRBJ2-5, the full variable domain is EPEVTQTPSHQVTQMGQEVILRCVPISNHLYFYWYRQILGQKVEFLVSFYNNEISEKSEIFDDQFSVERPDGSNFTLKIRSTKLEDSAMYFCASSPRQTNQETQYFGPGTRLLVL.

V and J are TRBV2 and TRBJ1-5; 7 bases match TRBD1. From germline, CDR1 is SNHLY and CDR2 FYNNEI. This CDR3 region has 16 residues. V lost 8 bases and J lost 0; bases outside the gene matches: 10. The CDR3 protein is CASSQGTVYSNQPQHF. CDR3 DNA sequence: TGTGCCAGCTCCCAAGGGACAGTCTATAGCAATCAGCCCCAGCATTTT.

The DNA for the CDR3 is TGTGCCAGTAATCCGGGACAGTCCTACGAGCAGTACTTC. It encodes CASNPGQSYEQYF. V usage is TRBV19 and J usage is TRBJ2-7; 7 bases line up with TRBD1. There are 13 residues in the CDR3. V lost 7 bases, J lost 1 base, and 4 bases stayed unmatched. The germline V gene has CDR1 LNHDA and CDR2 SQIVND (reference sequence).

The rearrangement links TRBV19 to TRBJ2-7; TRBD1 aligns across 12 bases. CDR3 length: 15 residues. The V gene end was trimmed by 3 bases and the J gene end by 5 bases; junction bases not matched to a gene: 5. Germline CDR1 is LNHDA and CDR2 is SQIVND (reference sequence). As DNA, the CDR3 is TGTGCCAGTAGTATCCTTCGGGACAGGGGGCACGAGCAGTACTTC. This encodes CASSILRDRGHEQYF.

The chain is built from TRBV11-3 and TRBJ2-2; D gene uncertain. The CDR3 is made up of 16 amino acids. The V end lost 5 bases, the J end lost 6 bases, and 19 bases lay between the germline ends. Germline V lookup: CDR1 SGHNT, CDR2 YENEEA. In DNA form, the CDR3 reads TGTGCCAGCAGCATAGCCGGAGTCAGTGCCCCCGGGGAGCTGTTTTTT. This sequence encodes CASSIAGVSAPGELFF.

The chain couples TRBV7-2 to TRBJ2-5; D is unresolved. Germline assignment: CDR1 SGHTA and CDR2 FQGNSA. The V and J ends lost 3 bases and 5 bases respectively, with 7 bases between them. CDR3 length: 12 amino acids. CDR3 protein: CASSFPMETQYF. For the CDR3, the DNA is TGTGCCAGCAGCTTCCCAATGGAGACCCAGTACTTC.

CDR3 DNA sequence: TGTGCCAGCAGTCGGGACAGGATCTATGGCTACACCTTC. Translation: CASSRDRIYGYTF. This rearrangement joins TRBV27 to TRBJ1-2; 8 bases are a match to TRBD1. The CDR3 is made up of 13 amino acids. The junction had 3 bases not matched to a gene; V was cut back by 5 bases and J by 4 bases. The germline gives CDR1 MNHEY, CDR2 SMNVEV (reference sequence).

V and J are TRBV25-1 and TRBJ2-1; 10 bases fit TRBD2. V gave up 2 bases and J gave up 7 bases; unmatched junction bases: 5. CDR1 is MGHDK, CDR2 SYGVNS, per germline. This CDR3 contains 15 residues. The CDR3 region has the DNA TGTGCCAGCAGTGAAAGCGGGGGGGCTGAGAATGAGCAGTTCTTC. It yields the protein CASSESGGAENEQFF.

The chain combines TRBV7-2 with TRBJ2-7; D may be TRBD2 (5 bases). Deletions cut 1 base from V and 2 bases from J, with 12 bases between. The CDR3 sequence is 15 residues long. CDR1 and CDR2 from the germline V gene are SGHTA and FQGNSA. In nucleotides, the CDR3 is TGTGCCAGCAGCTTAGGGACTGCCTCGACCTACGAGCAGTACTTC. This encodes CASSLGTASTYEQYF.

The chain joins TRBV11-3 to TRBJ1-5; 10 bases match TRBD1. V dropped 1 base and J dropped 4; count of bases not matched to a gene: 7. Germline lookup yields CDR1 SGHNT and CDR2 YENEEA. The CDR3 has 17 residues. The CDR3 bases are TGTGCCAGCAGCTTAGTGGGAAGGACAGGGGGAAATCAGCCCCAGCATTTT. Translation gives CASSLVGRTGGNQPQHF.